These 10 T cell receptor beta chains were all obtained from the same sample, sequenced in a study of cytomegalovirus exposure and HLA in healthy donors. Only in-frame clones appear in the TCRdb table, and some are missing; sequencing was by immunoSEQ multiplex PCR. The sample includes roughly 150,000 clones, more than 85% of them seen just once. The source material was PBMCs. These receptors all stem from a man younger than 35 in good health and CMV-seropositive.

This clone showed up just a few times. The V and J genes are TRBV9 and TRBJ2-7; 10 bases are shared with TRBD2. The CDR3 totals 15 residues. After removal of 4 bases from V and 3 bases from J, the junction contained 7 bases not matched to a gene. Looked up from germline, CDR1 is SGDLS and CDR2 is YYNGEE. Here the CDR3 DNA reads TGTGCCAGCAGCTCCGGGACTAGCGAGGACTACGAGCAGTACTTC. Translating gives CASSSGTSEDYEQYF.

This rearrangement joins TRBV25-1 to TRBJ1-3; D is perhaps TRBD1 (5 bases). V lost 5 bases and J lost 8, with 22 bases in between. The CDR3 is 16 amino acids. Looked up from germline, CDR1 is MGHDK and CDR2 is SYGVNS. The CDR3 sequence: CASSPHAGGGLDTIYF. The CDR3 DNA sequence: TGTGCCAGCAGTCCGCATGCGGGGGGGGGTTTGGACACCATATATTTT.

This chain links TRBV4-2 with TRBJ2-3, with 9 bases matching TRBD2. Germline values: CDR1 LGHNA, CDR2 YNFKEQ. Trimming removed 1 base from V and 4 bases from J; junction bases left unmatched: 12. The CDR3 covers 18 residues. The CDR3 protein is CASSQAGGRASSSDTQYF. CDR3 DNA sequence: TGTGCCAGCAGCCAAGCGGGCGGGAGGGCCTCGAGCTCAGATACGCAGTATTTT.

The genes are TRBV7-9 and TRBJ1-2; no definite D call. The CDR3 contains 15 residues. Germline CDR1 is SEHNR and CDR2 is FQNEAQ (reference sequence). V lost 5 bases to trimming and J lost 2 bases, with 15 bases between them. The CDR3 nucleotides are TGTGCCAGCAGCACCCCCCGCCCGGAGAACTATGGCTACACCTTC. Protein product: CASSTPRPENYGYTF.

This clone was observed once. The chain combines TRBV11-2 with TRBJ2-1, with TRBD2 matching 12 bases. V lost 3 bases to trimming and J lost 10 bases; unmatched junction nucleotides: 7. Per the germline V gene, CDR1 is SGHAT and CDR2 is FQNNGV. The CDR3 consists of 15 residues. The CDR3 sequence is CASSFPRTSGTEQFF. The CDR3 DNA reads TGTGCCAGCAGCTTCCCCCGGACTAGCGGGACCGAGCAGTTCTTC. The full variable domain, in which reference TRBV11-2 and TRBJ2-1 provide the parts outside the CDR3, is EAGVAQSPRYKIIEKRQSVAFWCNPISGHATLYWYQQILGQGPKLLIQFQNNGVVDDSQLPKDRFSAERLKGVDSTLKIQPAKLEDSAVYLCASSFPRTSGTEQFFGPGTRLTVL.

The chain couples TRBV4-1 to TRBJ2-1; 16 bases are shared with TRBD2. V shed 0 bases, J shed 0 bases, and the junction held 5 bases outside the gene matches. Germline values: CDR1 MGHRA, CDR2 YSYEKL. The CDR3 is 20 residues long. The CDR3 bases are TGCGCCAGCAGCCAAGATGCGGGACTAGCGGGAGGGCTCTCCTACAATGAGCAGTTCTTC. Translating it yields CASSQDAGLAGGLSYNEQFF.

In DNA, the CDR3 is TGCGCCAGCAGCGCAGGACAGGCGACTGGAAACACCATATATTTT. This sequence encodes CASSAGQATGNTIYF. The chain employs TRBV5-1 and TRBJ1-3, with TRBD1 matching 7 bases. J lost 2 bases, V lost 4 bases, and 6 bases had no gene match. This CDR3 comprises 15 residues. Germline V lookup: CDR1 SGHRS, CDR2 YFSETQ.

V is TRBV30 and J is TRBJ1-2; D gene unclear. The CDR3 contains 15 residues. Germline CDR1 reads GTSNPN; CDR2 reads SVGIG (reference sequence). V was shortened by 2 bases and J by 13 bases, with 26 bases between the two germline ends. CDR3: CAWSPPSSEWLQSTF. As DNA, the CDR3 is TGTGCCTGGAGTCCCCCATCCAGTGAATGGCTACAGAGCACCTTC.

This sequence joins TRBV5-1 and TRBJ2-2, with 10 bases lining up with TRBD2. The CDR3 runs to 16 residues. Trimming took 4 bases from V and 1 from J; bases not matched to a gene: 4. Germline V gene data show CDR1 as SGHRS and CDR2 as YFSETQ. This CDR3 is CASSPGLAQNTGELFF. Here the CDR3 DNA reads TGCGCCAGCAGCCCGGGACTAGCGCAGAACACCGGGGAGCTGTTTTTT.

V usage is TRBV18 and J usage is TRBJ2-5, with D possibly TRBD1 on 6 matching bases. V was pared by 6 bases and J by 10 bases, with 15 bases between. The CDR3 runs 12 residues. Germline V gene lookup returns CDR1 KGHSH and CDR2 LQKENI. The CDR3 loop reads CASSPTGSGQYF. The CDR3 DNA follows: TGTGCCAGCTCCCCGACAGGATCAGGCCAGTACTTC.